This T cell receptor (beta chain) originates from a study of blood T cell repertoires in COVID-19. Study information: Samples representing acute and convalescent COVID-19 were sourced from the United States, Italy and Spain. T cells, B-cell-depleted T cells, or PBMCs provided the cDNA or gDNA that served as material.

As originally analysed: Counts of nucleated cells, estimated from reference gene primer amplification, were obtained. Measured with immunoSEQ multiplex PCR; TCRdb has only the in-frame clones, and not every one. The DNA was the basis for D and trimming; V, J and clone size are from that table. Among hundreds of thousands of clones listed, approximately 86% were seen once. The CDR3 spans 15 residues. Germline-derived CDR1 and CDR2 are SGHRS and YFSETQ. Trimming removed 0 bases at V and 4 bases at J, with 13 bases between. The chain recombines TRBV5-1 with TRBJ1-2, with D maybe TRBD1 (5 bases). This receptor was identified in a woman aged 55-69 years who had recovered from COVID-19. Sequencing used peripheral blood. The DNA for the CDR3 is TGCGCCAGCAGCTTGGAGGCGGGACGCGGCTATGGCTACACCTTC. Protein sequence: CASSLEAGRGYGYTF.